This T cell receptor (beta chain) originates from a study of cytomegalovirus exposure and HLA in healthy donors. For this clone: Its cognate antigen is unknown.

Vbeta (60) and Jbeta (13) primers were used in the PCR. Here immunoSEQ multiplex PCR was the method, and the copy in TCRdb shows in-frame clones only, minus some. The sample has approximately 130,000 clones, more than 80% seen once; the top ten hold about 7%. Overall study findings and caveats: Presence/absence analyses assumed roughly uniform sequencing depth across donors. The dataset shows that most TCR sequences were rare, while some public TCRs occurred in many donors. In a later analysis, common viral pathogens appeared linked to several of the most significant clusters. When analyzed later, a missense DCLRE1C variant was found to be linked to TCR beta V- and J-gene trimming.

V lost 0 bases, J lost 2 bases, and 5 bases lay in between. Looked up from germline, CDR1 is MGHRA and CDR2 is YSYEKL. The CDR3 covers 13 residues. The chain joins TRBV4-1 to TRBJ2-7; D not certain. The receptor comes from a woman in her 30s in good health and CMV-seropositive. The sequenced sample was PBMCs. The CDR3: CASSQDLAYEQYF. CDR3 in DNA: TGCGCCAGCAGCCAAGACCTAGCCTACGAGCAGTACTTC.